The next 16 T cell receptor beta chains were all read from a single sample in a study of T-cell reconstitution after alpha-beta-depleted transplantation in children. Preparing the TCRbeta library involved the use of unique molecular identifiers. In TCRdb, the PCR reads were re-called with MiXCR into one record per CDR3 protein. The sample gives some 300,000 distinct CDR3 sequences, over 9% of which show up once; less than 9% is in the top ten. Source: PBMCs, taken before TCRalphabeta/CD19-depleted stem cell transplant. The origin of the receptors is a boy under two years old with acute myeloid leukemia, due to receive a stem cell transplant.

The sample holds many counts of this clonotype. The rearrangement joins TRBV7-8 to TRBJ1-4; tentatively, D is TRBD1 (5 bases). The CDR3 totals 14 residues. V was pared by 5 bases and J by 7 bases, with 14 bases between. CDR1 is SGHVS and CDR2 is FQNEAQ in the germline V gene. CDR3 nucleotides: TGTGCCAGCAGCGTTCGGGACGGCGGTGAAAAACTGTTTTTT. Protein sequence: CASSVRDGGEKLFF. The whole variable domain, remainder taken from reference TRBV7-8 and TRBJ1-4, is GAGVSQSPRYKVAKRGQDVALRCDPISGHVSLFWYQQALGQGPEFLTYFQNEAQLDKSGLPSDRFFAERPEGSVSTLKIQRTQQEDSAVYLCASSVRDGGEKLFFGSGTQLSVL.

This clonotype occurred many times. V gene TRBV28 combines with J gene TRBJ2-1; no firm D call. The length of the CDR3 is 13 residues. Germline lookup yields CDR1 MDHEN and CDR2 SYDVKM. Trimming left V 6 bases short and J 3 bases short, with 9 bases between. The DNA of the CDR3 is TGTGCCAGCAGCCCCCGGAACTACAATGAGCAGTTCTTC. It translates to CASSPRNYNEQFF.

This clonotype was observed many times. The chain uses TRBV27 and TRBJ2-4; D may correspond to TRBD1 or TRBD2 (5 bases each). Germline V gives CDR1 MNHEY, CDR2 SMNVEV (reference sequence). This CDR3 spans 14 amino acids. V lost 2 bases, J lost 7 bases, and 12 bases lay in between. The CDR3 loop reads CASSLLSRDNIQYF. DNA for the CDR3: TGTGCCAGCAGTTTACTCTCCCGGGACAACATTCAGTACTTC.

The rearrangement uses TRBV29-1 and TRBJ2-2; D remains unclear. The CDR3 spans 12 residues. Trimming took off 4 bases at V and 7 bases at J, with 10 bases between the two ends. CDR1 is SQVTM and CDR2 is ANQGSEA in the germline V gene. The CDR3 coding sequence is TGCAGCGTTGGCCCACTGGGCGGGGAGCTGTTTTTT. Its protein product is CSVGPLGGELFF.

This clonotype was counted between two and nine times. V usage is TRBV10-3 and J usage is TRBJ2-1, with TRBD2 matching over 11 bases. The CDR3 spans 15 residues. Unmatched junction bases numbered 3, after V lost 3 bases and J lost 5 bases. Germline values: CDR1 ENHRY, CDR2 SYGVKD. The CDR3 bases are TGTGCCATCAGTGATCATAGCGGGGGGGACAATGAGCAGTTCTTC. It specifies CAISDHSGGDNEQFF.

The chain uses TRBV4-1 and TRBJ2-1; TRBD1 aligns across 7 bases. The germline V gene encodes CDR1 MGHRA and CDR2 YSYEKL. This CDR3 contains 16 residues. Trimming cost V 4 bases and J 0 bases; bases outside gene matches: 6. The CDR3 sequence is CASSPVGQLSYNEQFF. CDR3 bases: TGCGCCAGCAGCCCAGTGGGACAGCTCTCCTACAATGAGCAGTTCTTC.

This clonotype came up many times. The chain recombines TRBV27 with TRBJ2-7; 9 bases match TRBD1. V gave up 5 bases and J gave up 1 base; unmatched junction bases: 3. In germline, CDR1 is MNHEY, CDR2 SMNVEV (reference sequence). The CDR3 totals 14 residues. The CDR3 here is CASSRQGESYEQYF. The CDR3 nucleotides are TGTGCCAGCAGTAGACAGGGGGAGTCCTACGAGCAGTACTTC.

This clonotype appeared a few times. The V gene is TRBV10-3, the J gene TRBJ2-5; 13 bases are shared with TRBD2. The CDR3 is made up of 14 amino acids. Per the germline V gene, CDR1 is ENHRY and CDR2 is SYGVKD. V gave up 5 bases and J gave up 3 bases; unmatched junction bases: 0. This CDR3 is CAISTSGGEETQYF. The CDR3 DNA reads TGTGCCATCAGTACTAGCGGGGGGGAAGAGACCCAGTACTTC.

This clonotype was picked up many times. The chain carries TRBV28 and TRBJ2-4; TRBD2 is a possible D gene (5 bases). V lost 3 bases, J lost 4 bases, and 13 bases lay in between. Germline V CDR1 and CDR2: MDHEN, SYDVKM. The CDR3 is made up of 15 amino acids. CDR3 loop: CASSLRLGAKNIQYF. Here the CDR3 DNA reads TGTGCCAGCAGTTTGAGGTTGGGAGCGAAAAACATTCAGTACTTC. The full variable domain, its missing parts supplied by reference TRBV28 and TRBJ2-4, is DVKVTQSSRYLVKRTGEKVFLECVQDMDHENMFWYRQDPGLGLRLIYFSYDVKMKEKGDIPEGYSVSREKKERFSLILESASTNQTSMYLCASSLRLGAKNIQYFGAGTRLSVL.

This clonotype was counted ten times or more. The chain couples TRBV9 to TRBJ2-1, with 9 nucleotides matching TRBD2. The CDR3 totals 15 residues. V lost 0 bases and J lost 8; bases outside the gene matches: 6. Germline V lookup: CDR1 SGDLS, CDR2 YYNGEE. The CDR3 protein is CASSVVGLARDEQFF. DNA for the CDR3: TGTGCCAGCAGCGTAGTAGGACTAGCGCGTGATGAGCAGTTCTTC.

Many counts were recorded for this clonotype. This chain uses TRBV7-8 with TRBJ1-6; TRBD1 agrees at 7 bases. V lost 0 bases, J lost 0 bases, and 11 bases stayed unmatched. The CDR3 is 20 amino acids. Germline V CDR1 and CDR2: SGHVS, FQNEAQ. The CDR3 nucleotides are TGTGCCAGCAGCTTAGCGTTTGGGGACAGCCCGAGCTCCTATAATTCACCCCTCCACTTT. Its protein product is CASSLAFGDSPSSYNSPLHF. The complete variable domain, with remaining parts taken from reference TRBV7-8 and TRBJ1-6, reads GAGVSQSPRYKVAKRGQDVALRCDPISGHVSLFWYQQALGQGPEFLTYFQNEAQLDKSGLPSDRFFAERPEGSVSTLKIQRTQQEDSAVYLCASSLAFGDSPSSYNSPLHFGNGTRLTVT.

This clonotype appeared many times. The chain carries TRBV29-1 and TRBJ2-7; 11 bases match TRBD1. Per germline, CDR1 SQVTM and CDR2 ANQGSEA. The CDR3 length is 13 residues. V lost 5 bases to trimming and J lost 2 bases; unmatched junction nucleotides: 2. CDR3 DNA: TGCAGCGTTTGGACAGGGGGCACCTACGAGCAGTACTTC. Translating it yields CSVWTGGTYEQYF.

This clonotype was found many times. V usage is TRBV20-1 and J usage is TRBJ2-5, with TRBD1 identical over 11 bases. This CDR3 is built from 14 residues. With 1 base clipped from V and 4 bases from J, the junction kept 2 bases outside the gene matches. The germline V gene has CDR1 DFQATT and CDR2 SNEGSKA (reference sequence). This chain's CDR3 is CSARGTGGAETQYF. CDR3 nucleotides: TGCAGTGCTAGAGGGACAGGGGGCGCAGAGACCCAGTACTTC.

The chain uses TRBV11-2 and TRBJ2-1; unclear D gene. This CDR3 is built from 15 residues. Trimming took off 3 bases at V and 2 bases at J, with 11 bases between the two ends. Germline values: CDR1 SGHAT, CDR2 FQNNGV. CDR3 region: CASSFTEDPYNEQFF. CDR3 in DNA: TGTGCCAGCAGCTTCACAGAAGACCCCTACAATGAGCAGTTCTTC.

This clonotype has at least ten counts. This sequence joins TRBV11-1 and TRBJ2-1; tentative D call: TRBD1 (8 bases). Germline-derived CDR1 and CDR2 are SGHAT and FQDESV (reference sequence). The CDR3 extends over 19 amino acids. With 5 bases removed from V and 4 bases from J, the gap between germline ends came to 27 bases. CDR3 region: CASSAGDRMGRLSYNEQFF. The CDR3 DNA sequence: TGTGCCAGCAGCGCGGGGGACAGGATGGGGCGACTAAGTTACAATGAGCAGTTCTTC.

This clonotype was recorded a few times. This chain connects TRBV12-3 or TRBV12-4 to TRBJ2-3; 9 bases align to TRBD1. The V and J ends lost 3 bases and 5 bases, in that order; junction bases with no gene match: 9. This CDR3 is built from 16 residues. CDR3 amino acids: CASSFKSGQGIDTQYF. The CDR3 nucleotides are TGTGCCAGCAGTTTTAAGTCGGGACAGGGCATAGATACGCAGTATTTT.